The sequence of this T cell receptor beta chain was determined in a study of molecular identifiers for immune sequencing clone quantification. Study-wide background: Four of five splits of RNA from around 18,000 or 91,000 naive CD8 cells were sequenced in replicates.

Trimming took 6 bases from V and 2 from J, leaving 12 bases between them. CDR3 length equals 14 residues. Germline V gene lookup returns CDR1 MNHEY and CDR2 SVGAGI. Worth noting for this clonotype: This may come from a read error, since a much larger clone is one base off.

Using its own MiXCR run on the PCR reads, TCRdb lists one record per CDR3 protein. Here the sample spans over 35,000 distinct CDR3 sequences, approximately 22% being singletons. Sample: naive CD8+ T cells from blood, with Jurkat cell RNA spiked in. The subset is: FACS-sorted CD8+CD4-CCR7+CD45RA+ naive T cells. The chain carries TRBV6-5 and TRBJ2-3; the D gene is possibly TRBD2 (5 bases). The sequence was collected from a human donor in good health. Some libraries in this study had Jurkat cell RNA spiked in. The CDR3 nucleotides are TGTGCCAGCAGCTACGGAGGTAACACAGATACGCAGTATTTT. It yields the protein CASSYGGNTDTQYF.